This record covers a single T cell receptor beta chain. Its specificity is not known. A much larger clone lies one base from this, so it may be a read error. Each CDR3 protein gets one entry after TCRdb re-called the 5' RACE reads with MiXCR. The table has 200,000 or so distinct CDR3 sequences, roughly 13% seen once. V lost 1 base to trimming and J lost 4 bases; unmatched junction nucleotides: 7. The germline CDR1 and CDR2 sequences are DFQATT and SNEGSKA (reference sequence). The CDR3 is made up of 15 amino acids. This sample is drawn from a study of CD8 T cells in ankylosing spondylitis. Study observations and caveats: The authors reported significant enrichment of disease-linked clones in matched ankylosing spondylitis synovial fluid.

This sequence was found in a female donor with ankylosing spondylitis or in good health (not recorded which). The specimen sequenced was blood, either unsorted or a sorted T cell fraction (not recorded which). V usage is TRBV20-1 and J usage is TRBJ2-3; TRBD2 matches 8 bases. CDR3 protein: CSARGLAGISDTQYF. The DNA for the CDR3 is TGCAGTGCTAGAGGCCTAGCGGGTATTTCAGATACGCAGTATTTT.